The entry below gives a single T cell receptor beta chain sequence along with its context. The antigen is unknown. TCRdb processed the 5' RACE reads anew with MiXCR; each CDR3 protein has one entry. The top ten hold 0.89% of the sample, which has hundreds of thousands of distinct CDR3 sequences, more than 25% seen once. These data originate in a study of CD8 T cells in ankylosing spondylitis. Findings and limits, study-wide: Among TCR beta sequences, a motif of roughly 8 highly homologous variants appeared characteristic of ankylosing spondylitis blood. Matched ankylosing spondylitis synovial fluid reportedly showed significant enrichment of disease-linked clones.

The specimen was blood, either unsorted or a sorted T cell fraction (not recorded which). The sequence came from a male donor with ankylosing spondylitis.

CDR3 in amino acids: CASSQTGVAGNTIYF. CDR3 in DNA: TGTGCCAGCAGCCAGACAGGGGTGGCTGGAAACACCATATATTTT. The chain has TRBV14 and TRBJ1-3, with 8 bases matching TRBD1. This CDR3 region has 15 residues. The J segment lost 2 bases and the V segment lost 3 bases, leaving 3 bases of the junction unmatched. Germline CDR1 reads SGHDN; CDR2 reads FVKESK.